This T cell receptor beta chain was identified in a study of T cells after yellow fever vaccination. Study-level results: Clonotype sharing between CD4 and CD8 compartments was small.

The CDR3 contains 16 residues. V shed 7 bases, J shed 4 bases, and the junction held 8 bases outside the gene matches. TCRdb ran MiXCR on the 5' RACE reads and lists one entry per CDR3 protein. There are about 230,000 distinct CDR3 sequences in the sample; more than 6.5% occur only once, and 1% to 1.2% lies in the top ten. This clonotype was counted many times. The antigen remains unidentified. The sequencing here drew on CD4+ T cells sorted from PBMCs, taken on the day of the yellow fever booster vaccination. The V gene is TRBV12-3 or TRBV12-4, the J gene TRBJ2-7; 15 bases line up with TRBD2. This receptor was obtained from a man under 40 who received the YFV17D yellow fever vaccine. CDR3: CASTSPGLAGGYEQYF. The CDR3 DNA reads TGTGCCAGCACCTCTCCCGGACTAGCGGGAGGGTACGAGCAGTACTTC.